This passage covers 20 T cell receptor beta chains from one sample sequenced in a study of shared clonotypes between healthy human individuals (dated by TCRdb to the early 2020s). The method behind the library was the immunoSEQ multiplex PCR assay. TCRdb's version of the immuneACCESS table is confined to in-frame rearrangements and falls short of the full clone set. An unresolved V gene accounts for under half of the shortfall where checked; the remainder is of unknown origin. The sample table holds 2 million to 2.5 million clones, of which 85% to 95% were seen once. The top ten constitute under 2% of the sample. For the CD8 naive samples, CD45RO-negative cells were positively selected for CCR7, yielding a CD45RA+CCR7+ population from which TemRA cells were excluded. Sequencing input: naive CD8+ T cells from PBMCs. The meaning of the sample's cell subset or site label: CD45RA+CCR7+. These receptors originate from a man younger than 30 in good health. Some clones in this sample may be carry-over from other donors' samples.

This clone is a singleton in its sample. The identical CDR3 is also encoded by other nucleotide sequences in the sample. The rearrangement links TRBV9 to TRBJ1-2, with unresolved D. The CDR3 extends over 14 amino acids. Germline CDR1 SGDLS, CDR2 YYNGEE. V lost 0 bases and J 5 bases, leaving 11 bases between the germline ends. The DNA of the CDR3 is TGTGCCAGCAGCGTAGCAGACGGCAATTATGGCTACACCTTC. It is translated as CASSVADGNYGYTF.

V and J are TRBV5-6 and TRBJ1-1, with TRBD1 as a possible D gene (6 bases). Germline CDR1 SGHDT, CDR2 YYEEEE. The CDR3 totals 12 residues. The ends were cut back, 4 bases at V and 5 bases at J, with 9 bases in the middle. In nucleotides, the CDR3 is TGTGCCAGCAGCGTAACAGGGACTGAAGCTTTCTTT. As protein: CASSVTGTEAFF.

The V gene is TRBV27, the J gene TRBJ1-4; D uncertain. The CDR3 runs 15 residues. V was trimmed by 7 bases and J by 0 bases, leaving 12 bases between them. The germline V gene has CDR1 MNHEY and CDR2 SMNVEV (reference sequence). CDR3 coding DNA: TGTGCCAGCAAGGTAGTAGTGTCAACTAATGAAAAACTGTTTTTT. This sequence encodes CASKVVVSTNEKLFF.

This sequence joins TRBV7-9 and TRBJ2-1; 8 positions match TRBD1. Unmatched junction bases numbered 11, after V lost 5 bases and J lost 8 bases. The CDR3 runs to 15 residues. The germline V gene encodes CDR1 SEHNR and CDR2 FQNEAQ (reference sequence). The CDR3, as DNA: TGTGCCAGCAGCCTAATCAGGGGGCTAGCCGATGAGCAGTTCTTC. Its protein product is CASSLIRGLADEQFF. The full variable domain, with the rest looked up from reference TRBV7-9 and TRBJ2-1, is DTGVSQNPRHKITKRGQNVTFRCDPISEHNRLYWYRQTLGQGPEFLTYFQNEAQLEKSRLLSDRFSAERPKGSFSTLEIQRTEQGDSAMYLCASSLIRGLADEQFFGPGTRLTVL.

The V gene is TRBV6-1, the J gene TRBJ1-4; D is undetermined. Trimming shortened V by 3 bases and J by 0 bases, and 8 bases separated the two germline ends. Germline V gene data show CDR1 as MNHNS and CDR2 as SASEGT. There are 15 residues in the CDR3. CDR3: CASSDKIATNEKLFF. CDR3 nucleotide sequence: TGTGCCAGCAGTGATAAGATTGCAACTAATGAAAAACTGTTTTTT.

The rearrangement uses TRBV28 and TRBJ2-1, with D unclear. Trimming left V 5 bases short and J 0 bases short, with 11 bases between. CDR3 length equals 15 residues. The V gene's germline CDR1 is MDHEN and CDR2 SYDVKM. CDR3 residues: CASSTPLSSYNEQFF. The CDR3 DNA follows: TGTGCCAGCAGTACCCCCCTAAGCTCCTACAATGAGCAGTTCTTC.

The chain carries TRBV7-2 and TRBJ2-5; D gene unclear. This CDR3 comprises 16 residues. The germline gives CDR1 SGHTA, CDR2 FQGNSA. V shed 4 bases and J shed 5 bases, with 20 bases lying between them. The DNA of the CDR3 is TGTGCCAGCAGCTATATACATGGTTTGGTACGGGAGACCCAGTACTTC. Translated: CASSYIHGLVRETQYF. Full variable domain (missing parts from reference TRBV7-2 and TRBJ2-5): GAGVSQSPSNKVTEKGKDVELRCDPISGHTALYWYRQSLGQGLEFLIYFQGNSAPDKSGLPSDRFSAERTGGSVSTLTIQRTQQEDSAVYLCASSYIHGLVRETQYFGPGTRLLVL.

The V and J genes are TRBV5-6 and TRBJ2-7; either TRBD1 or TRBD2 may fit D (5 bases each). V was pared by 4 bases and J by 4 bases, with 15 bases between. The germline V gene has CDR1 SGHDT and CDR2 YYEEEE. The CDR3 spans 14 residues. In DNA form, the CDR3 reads TGTGCCAGCAGCCCCGGGGCTGAGGGGTACGAGCAGTACTTC. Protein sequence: CASSPGAEGYEQYF.

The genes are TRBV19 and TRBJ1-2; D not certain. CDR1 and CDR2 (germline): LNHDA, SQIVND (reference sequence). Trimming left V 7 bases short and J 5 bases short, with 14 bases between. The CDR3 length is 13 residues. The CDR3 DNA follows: TGTGCCAGTACCCGTGGTTCGTGGTATGGCTACACCTTC. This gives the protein CASTRGSWYGYTF.

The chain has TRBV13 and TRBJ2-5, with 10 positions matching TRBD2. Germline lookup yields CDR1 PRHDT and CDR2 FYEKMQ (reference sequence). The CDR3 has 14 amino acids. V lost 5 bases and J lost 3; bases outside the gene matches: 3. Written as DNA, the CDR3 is TGTGCCAGCAGCACCGGGACTAGCGAAGAGACCCAGTACTTC. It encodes CASSTGTSEETQYF. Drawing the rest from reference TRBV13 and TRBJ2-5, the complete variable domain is AAGVIQSPRHLIKEKRETATLKCYPIPRHDTVYWYQQGPGQDPQFLISFYEKMQSDKGSIPDRFSAQQFSDYHSELNMSSLELGDSALYFCASSTGTSEETQYFGPGTRLLVL.

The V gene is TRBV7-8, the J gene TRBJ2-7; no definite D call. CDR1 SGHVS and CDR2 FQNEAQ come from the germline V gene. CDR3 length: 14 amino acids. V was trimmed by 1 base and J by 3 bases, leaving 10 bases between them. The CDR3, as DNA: TGTGCCAGCAGCTTAGAGGGTTATTTCTACGAGCAGTACTTC. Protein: CASSLEGYFYEQYF.

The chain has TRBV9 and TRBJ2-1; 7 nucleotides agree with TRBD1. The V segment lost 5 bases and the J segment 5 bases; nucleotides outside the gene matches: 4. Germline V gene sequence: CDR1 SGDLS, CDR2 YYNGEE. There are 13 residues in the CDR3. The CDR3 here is CASRSGTDNEQFF. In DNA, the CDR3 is TGTGCCAGCAGGTCCGGGACAGACAATGAGCAGTTCTTC. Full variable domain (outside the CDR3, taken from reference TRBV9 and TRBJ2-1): DSGVTQTPKHLITATGQRVTLRCSPRSGDLSVYWYQQSLDQGLQFLIQYYNGEERAKGNILERFSAQQFPDLHSELNLSSLELGDSALYFCASRSGTDNEQFFGPGTRLTVL.

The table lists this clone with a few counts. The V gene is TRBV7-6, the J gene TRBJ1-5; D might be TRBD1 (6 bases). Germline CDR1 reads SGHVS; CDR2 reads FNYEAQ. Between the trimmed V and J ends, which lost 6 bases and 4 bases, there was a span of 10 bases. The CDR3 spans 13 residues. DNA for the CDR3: TGTGCCAGCAGTTTTGACAGGAATCAGCCCCAGCATTTT. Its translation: CASSFDRNQPQHF.

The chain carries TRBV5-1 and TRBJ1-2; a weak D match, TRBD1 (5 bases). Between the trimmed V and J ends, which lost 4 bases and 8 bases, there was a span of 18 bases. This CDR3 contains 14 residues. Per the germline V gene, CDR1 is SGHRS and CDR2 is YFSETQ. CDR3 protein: CASSTGGSGQGYTF. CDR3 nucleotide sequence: TGCGCCAGCAGCACCGGGGGTTCAGGGCAAGGCTACACCTTC.

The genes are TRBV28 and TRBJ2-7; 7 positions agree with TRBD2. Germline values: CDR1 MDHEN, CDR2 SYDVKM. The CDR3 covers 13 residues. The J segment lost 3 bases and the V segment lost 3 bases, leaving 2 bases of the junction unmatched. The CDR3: CASSFTSDYEQYF. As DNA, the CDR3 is TGTGCCAGCAGTTTTACTAGCGACTACGAGCAGTACTTC.

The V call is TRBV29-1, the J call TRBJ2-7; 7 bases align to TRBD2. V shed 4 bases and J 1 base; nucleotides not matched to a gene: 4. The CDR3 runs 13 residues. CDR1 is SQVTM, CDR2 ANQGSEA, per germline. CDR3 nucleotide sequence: TGCAGCGTTGTGGGACTACCATCCTACGAGCAGTACTTC. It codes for CSVVGLPSYEQYF.

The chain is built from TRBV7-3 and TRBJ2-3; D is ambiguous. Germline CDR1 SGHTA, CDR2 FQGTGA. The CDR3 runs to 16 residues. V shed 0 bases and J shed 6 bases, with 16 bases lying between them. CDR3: CASSLTGSGLGDTQYF. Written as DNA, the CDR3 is TGTGCCAGCAGCTTAACGGGGTCTGGGTTAGGGGATACGCAGTATTTT. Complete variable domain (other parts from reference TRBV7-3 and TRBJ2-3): GAGVSQTPSNKVTEKGKYVELRCDPISGHTALYWYRQSLGQGPEFLIYFQGTGAADDSGLPNDRFFAVRPEGSVSTLKIQRTERGDSAVYLCASSLTGSGLGDTQYFGPGTRLTVL.

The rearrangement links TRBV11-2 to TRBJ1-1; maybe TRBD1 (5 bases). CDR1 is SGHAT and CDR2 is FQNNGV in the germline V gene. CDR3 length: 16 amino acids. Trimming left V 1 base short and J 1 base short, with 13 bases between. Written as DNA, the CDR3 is TGTGCCAGCAGCTTAGGAGCCGGGGCCTGGAACACTGAAGCTTTCTTT. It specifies CASSLGAGAWNTEAFF.

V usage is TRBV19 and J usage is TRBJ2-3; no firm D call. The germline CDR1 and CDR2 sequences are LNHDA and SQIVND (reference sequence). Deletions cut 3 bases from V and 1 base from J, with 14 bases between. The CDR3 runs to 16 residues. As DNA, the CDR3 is TGTGCCAGTAGTATTCGGTTCCGAACACGCACAGATACGCAGTATTTT. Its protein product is CASSIRFRTRTDTQYF.

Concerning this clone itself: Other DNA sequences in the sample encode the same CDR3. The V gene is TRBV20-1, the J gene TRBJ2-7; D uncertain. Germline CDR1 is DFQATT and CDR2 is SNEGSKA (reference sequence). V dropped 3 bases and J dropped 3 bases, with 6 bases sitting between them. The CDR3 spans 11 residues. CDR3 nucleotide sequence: TGCAGTGCTAGGGACGGCTACGAGCAGTACTTC. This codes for CSARDGYEQYF.